A selection of T cell receptor beta chains follows, all from one sample in a study of vaccination effects on CD4 cells after COVID-19. Produced via immunoSEQ multiplex PCR; TCRdb's table is partial and in-frame only. The data hold 45,000 to 60,000 clones, with roughly three quarters observed a single time. For these TCRs, the target antigens are not known. The starting material was CD4+ T cells from PBMCs cultured without peptide, obtained before COVID-19 vaccination. The receptors derive from a human donor who had a prior SARS-CoV-2 infection. CDR3s include the opening cysteine and the closing phenylalanine or tryptophan. A D gene is named only where the DNA matches it firmly. A clone size is listed for some rows: how often the clone was seen (once, few, many), or a class if it is expanded.

V,size,D,J,DNA,CDR3
TRBV5-1,NA,NA,TRBJ1-4,TGCGCCAGCAGCACCCACCTGGGGACTAATGAAAAACTGTTTTTT,CASSTHLGTNEKLFF
TRBV11-3,NA,NA,TRBJ2-2,TGTGCCAGCAGCTTAGGCAGGGGTGACACCGGGGAGCTGTTTTTT,CASSLGRGDTGELFF
TRBV6-6,NA,NA,TRBJ1-6,TGTGCCAGCAGTAAGCCACGATCCCGGGAGGCACCCCTCCACTTT,CASSKPRSREAPLHF
TRBV15,NA,NA,TRBJ2-3,TGTGCCACCAGCAGAGATTCATGGTTGGCAGTAAACACAGATACGCAGTATTTT,CATSRDSWLAVNTDTQYF
TRBV15,NA,NA,TRBJ1-5,TGTGCCACCAGCAGAGATCTAAGCAATCAGCCCCAGCATTTT,CATSRDLSNQPQHF
TRBV10-3,NA,NA,TRBJ2-5,TGTGCCATCAGTGACGGGGAGACCCAGTACTTC,CAISDGETQYF
TRBV7-2,once,TRBD1,TRBJ1-2,TGTGCCAGCAGCTTACAAGGGACAGGGGTCTTTCAATACTATGGCTACACCTTC,CASSLQGTGVFQYYGYTF
TRBV7-2,NA,TRBD2,TRBJ2-7,TGTGCCAGCAGCTACTACCCGAGACTAGCGGGAAACGAGCAGTACTTC,CASSYYPRLAGNEQYF
TRBV5-4,few,NA,TRBJ1-4,TGTGCCAGCAGCCAACCCAGACTTGCAACTAATGAAAAACTGTTTTTT,CASSQPRLATNEKLFF
TRBV7-8,NA,NA,TRBJ2-1,TGTGCCAGCAGCTTAGCACGGAGTTATTCGGCCTACAATGAGCAGTTCTTC,CASSLARSYSAYNEQFF
TRBV21-1,NA,NA,TRBJ2-1,TGTGCCAGCAGCGCGCGTAGACAGCCTGACAATGAGCAGTTCTTC,CASSARRQPDNEQFF
TRBV4-3,NA,NA,TRBJ1-5,TGCGCCAGCAGCCAAGAGGAAGGAGGTAACCAGCCCCAGCATTTT,CASSQEEGGNQPQHF
TRBV2,NA,TRBD1,TRBJ1-5,TGTGCCAGCAGTGCCTACCGGAGCAGGGGGTTTCATCAGCCCCAGCATTTT,CASSAYRSRGFHQPQHF
TRBV6-5,NA,NA,TRBJ2-7,TGTGCCAGCAGCCCCCTGGACGGAACCTACGAGCAGTACTTC,CASSPLDGTYEQYF
TRBV4-2,NA,TRBD2,TRBJ2-1,TGTGCCAGCAGCCAAGGGACTAGCGGGAGTGGCGAGCAGTTCTTC,CASSQGTSGSGEQFF
TRBV30,NA,NA,TRBJ1-2,TGTGCCTGGAGTGTATGGGTTCAGGGTGGCTACACCTTC,CAWSVWVQGGYTF
TRBV5-1,NA,TRBD1,TRBJ2-4,TGCGCCAGCAGCTTGTTAGGACAGGGGACGAACATTCAGTACTTC,CASSLLGQGTNIQYF
TRBV11-2,NA,TRBD2,TRBJ2-1,TGTGCCAGCAGCGGGGTTAGGACTAGCGGGAGACAGTTCTTC,CASSGVRTSGRQFF